One sample yielded the 15 T cell receptor beta chains listed below, sequenced in a study of Tregs in tolerant kidney transplant recipients. Method: immunoSEQ multiplex PCR; TCRdb's copy keeps in-frame clones and lacks some. Altogether some 240,000 clones are present, about 80% being singletons, with the ten largest covering about 0.58%. The specimen was CD4+ T cells from blood. The receptors come from a human donor in good health.

This clone was seen only once. The chain couples TRBV5-1 to TRBJ2-2, with D tentatively TRBD1 (5 bases). Germline CDR1 reads SGHRS; CDR2 reads YFSETQ. CDR3 length: 15 amino acids. Trimming left V 1 base short and J 4 bases short, with 11 bases between. CDR3 bases: TGCGCCAGCAGCTTGATAGGGGTTAGCACCGGGGAGCTGTTTTTT. This encodes CASSLIGVSTGELFF.

This clone showed up just once. The rearrangement joins TRBV5-1 to TRBJ2-2; a possible D gene is TRBD2 (5 bases). This CDR3 contains 15 residues. V was trimmed by 7 bases and J by 0 bases, leaving 13 bases between them. Looked up from germline, CDR1 is SGHRS and CDR2 is YFSETQ. The CDR3 sequence is CASGTGISNTGELFF. CDR3 coding DNA: TGCGCCAGCGGCACCGGGATCTCGAACACCGGGGAGCTGTTTTTT.

The chain has TRBV6-5 and TRBJ1-4; the match to TRBD1 covers 7 bases. Germline assignment: CDR1 MNHEY and CDR2 SVGAGI. This CDR3 region has 14 residues. V lost 5 bases to trimming and J lost 6 bases; unmatched junction nucleotides: 6. Here the CDR3 DNA reads TGTGCCAGCAGTCCGACAGGGCTAGATGAAAAACTGTTTTTT. As protein: CASSPTGLDEKLFF.

CDR3 in amino acids: CASSQGLAGDGEQFF. In DNA form, the CDR3 reads TGCGCCAGCAGCCAAGGACTAGCGGGAGACGGCGAGCAGTTCTTC. The chain has TRBV4-1 and TRBJ2-1; TRBD2 agrees at 12 bases. Germline CDR1 and CDR2: MGHRA and YSYEKL. The trim removed 1 base at V and 10 bases at J, leaving 5 bases unmatched. The CDR3 totals 15 residues.

In its sample, this clone was seen a few times. This sequence joins TRBV10-1 and TRBJ2-1, with D hard to call. Trimming pared 4 bases from V and 4 bases from J, leaving 14 bases between. The CDR3 is 15 amino acids. CDR1 and CDR2 (germline): WNHNN, SYGVQD (reference sequence). This CDR3 reads CASSASTGSYNEQFF. For the CDR3, the DNA is TGCGCCAGCAGTGCGTCAACGGGCTCGTACAATGAGCAGTTCTTC.

This rearrangement joins TRBV30 to TRBJ2-2, with unresolved D. Per the germline V gene, CDR1 is GTSNPN and CDR2 is SVGIG (reference sequence). This CDR3 contains 17 residues. The V end lost 4 bases, the J end lost 2 bases, and 20 bases lay between the germline ends. The CDR3 protein is CAWTPPGGSYNTGELFF. The CDR3 DNA reads as TGTGCCTGGACACCCCCGGGCGGCAGTTATAACACCGGGGAGCTGTTTTTT. The full variable domain, with the rest looked up from reference TRBV30 and TRBJ2-2, is SQTIHQWPATLVQPVGSPLSLECTVEGTSNPNLYWYRQAAGRGLQLLFYSVGIGQISSEVPQNLSASRPQDRQFILSSKKLLLSDSGFYLCAWTPPGGSYNTGELFFGEGSRLTVL.

This sequence joins TRBV18 and TRBJ1-5; 9 positions agree with TRBD1. Germline CDR1 reads KGHSH; CDR2 reads LQKENI. This CDR3 region has 15 residues. Trimming cost V 3 bases and J 4 bases; bases outside gene matches: 4. The CDR3 loop reads CASSPRTGVNQPQHF. In DNA, the CDR3 is TGTGCCAGCTCACCGCGGACAGGGGTTAATCAGCCCCAGCATTTT. Together with reference TRBV18 and TRBJ1-5, the CDR3 gives the full variable domain: NAGVMQNPRHLVRRRGQEARLRCSPMKGHSHVYWYRQLPEEGLKFMVYLQKENIIDESGMPKERFSAEFPKEGPSILRIQQVVRGDSAAYFCASSPRTGVNQPQHFGDGTRLSIL.

The V gene is TRBV7-9, the J gene TRBJ2-7; D gene ambiguous. The CDR3 runs 13 residues. Germline V CDR1 and CDR2: SEHNR, FQNEAQ (reference sequence). The ends were cut back, 4 bases at V and 3 bases at J, with 10 bases in the middle. DNA for the CDR3: TGTGCCAGCAGCTACGACAACGTCTACGAGCAGTACTTC. Its translation: CASSYDNVYEQYF. Looking up the rest from reference TRBV7-9 and TRBJ2-7 gives the full variable domain: DTGVSQNPRHKITKRGQNVTFRCDPISEHNRLYWYRQTLGQGPEFLTYFQNEAQLEKSRLLSDRFSAERPKGSFSTLEIQRTEQGDSAMYLCASSYDNVYEQYFGPGTRLTVT.

The J gene is TRBJ2-3, the V gene TRBV7-2, with D hard to call. Between the trimmed V and J ends, which lost 1 base and 2 bases, there was a span of 7 bases. The CDR3 totals 14 residues. Germline loops: CDR1 SGHTA, CDR2 FQGNSA. CDR3 sequence (DNA): TGTGCCAGCAGCTTAGACGCCCACACAGATACGCAGTATTTT. It is translated as CASSLDAHTDTQYF.

The chain has TRBV7-8 and TRBJ1-1, with TRBD1 as a possible D gene (5 bases). The V gene's germline CDR1 is SGHVS and CDR2 FQNEAQ. CDR3 length: 14 residues. The V end lost 2 bases, the J end lost 4 bases, and 11 bases lay between the germline ends. The CDR3 loop reads CASSLNRGGTEAFF. The CDR3 nucleotides are TGTGCCAGCAGCTTAAATAGGGGTGGCACTGAAGCTTTCTTT.

On this clone: The sample carries other DNA sequences with the same CDR3. The chain is built from TRBV7-3 and TRBJ1-2; a possible D gene is TRBD1 (5 bases). The CDR3 consists of 14 residues. Trimming left V 5 bases short and J 0 bases short, with 10 bases between. In germline, CDR1 is SGHTA, CDR2 FQGTGA. This chain's CDR3 is CASSPQGANYGYTF. CDR3 coding DNA: TGTGCCAGCAGCCCCCAGGGAGCTAACTATGGCTACACCTTC.

This clone was detected only once. V and J are TRBV18 and TRBJ1-4; D unresolved. Trimming pared 0 bases from V and 3 bases from J, leaving 8 bases between. From germline, CDR1 is KGHSH and CDR2 LQKENI. The CDR3 totals 15 residues. CDR3 protein: CASSPPAGANEKLFF. The DNA of the CDR3 is TGTGCCAGCTCACCACCGGCCGGGGCTAATGAAAAACTGTTTTTT.

The chain joins TRBV7-6 to TRBJ2-5, with 7 bases lining up with TRBD2. Near its end, the DNA agrees better with TRBJ2-7, so the J call may be wrong. CDR1 and CDR2 from the germline V gene are SGHVS and FNYEAQ. This CDR3 is 14 amino acids long. This CDR3 reads CASTRIAGSYEQYF. The DNA for the CDR3 is TGTGCCAGCACCCGAATAGCGGGCTCCTACGAGCAGTACTTC.

The V gene is TRBV30, the J gene TRBJ1-1; 7 bases align to TRBD1. Germline V gives CDR1 GTSNPN, CDR2 SVGIG (reference sequence). This CDR3 comprises 12 residues. J gave up 4 bases and V 5 bases, and 4 bases lay outside the gene matches. The CDR3 sequence is CAWHRGFTEAFF. The CDR3, as DNA: TGTGCCTGGCACAGGGGATTCACTGAAGCTTTCTTT.

The chain is built from TRBV6-5 and TRBJ2-7, with 10 nucleotides matching TRBD1. Germline lookup yields CDR1 MNHEY and CDR2 SVGAGI. V trimming: 4 bases; J trimming: 2 bases; junction bases outside the gene matches: 2. The CDR3 has 14 residues. CDR3 protein: CASSLGTGAYEQYF. CDR3 bases: TGTGCCAGCAGTTTAGGGACAGGGGCCTACGAGCAGTACTTC.